This T cell receptor (beta chain) was captured by sequencing in a study of blood T cell repertoires in COVID-19. Donors in Cohort 3 who had recovered were those with two negative PCRs, healthcare professional clearance, or resolution of their symptoms. This CDR3 has 13 amino acids. Trimming cost V 1 base and J 8 bases, with 9 bases left between them. The germline V gene encodes CDR1 SNHLY and CDR2 FYNNEI. Under the authors' procedure: Scientists estimated how many nucleated cells there were by amplifying reference gene primers. Produced via immunoSEQ multiplex PCR; TCRdb's table is partial and in-frame only. The V and J calls and the clone size are those of that table, but D and trimming were determined from the DNA. The table lists roughly 200,000 clones, roughly 85% of them singletons.

The source material was PBMCs or T cells enriched from blood (not recorded which). This chain joins TRBV2 and TRBJ1-3; tentative D call: TRBD1 (5 bases). The clonotype was recovered from a man between 40 and 49 years old who had recovered from COVID-19. CDR3: CASSEVGGDTIYF. CDR3 nucleotides: TGTGCCAGCAGTGAAGTGGGGGGTGACACCATATATTTT.